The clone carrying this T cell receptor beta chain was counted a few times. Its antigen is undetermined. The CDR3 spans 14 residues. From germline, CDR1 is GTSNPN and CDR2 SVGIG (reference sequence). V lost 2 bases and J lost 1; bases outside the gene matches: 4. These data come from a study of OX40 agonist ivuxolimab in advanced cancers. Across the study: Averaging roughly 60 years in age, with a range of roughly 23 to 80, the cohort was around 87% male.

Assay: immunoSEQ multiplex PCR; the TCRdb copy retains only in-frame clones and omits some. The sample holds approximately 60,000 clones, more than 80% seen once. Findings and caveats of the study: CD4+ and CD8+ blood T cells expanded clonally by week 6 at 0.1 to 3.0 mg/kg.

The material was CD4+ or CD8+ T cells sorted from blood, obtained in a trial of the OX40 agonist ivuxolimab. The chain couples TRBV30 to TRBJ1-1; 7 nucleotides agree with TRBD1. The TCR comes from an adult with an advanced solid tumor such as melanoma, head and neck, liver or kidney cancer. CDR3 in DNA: TGTGCCTGGAGTCCGGGACAGTGGAACACTGAAGCTTTCTTT. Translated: CAWSPGQWNTEAFF.